This is a list of T cell receptor beta chains from one sample in a study of blood T cells in healthy people across ages. TCRdb re-called the 5' RACE reads through MiXCR, storing one row per CDR3 protein. The data show about 570,000 distinct CDR3 sequences, 25% to 30% seen once. Sequenced: blood. The receptors originated from a woman between 70 and 85 years old in good health. The CDR3 runs from the conserved cysteine through the conserved F or W. The D gene is left open where the match is weak. Clone size is stated in some rows and not others, as once, few, many or a class when expanded.

cdr3_length clone_size j_call d_call v_call cdr3_aa cdr3_nt
16 NA TRBJ2-1 TRBD2 TRBV24-1 CATSGEMSGGRYEQFF TGTGCCACCAGTGGGGAAATGAGCGGGGGAAGGTATGAGCAGTTCTTC
12 few TRBJ1-4 NA TRBV11-3 CASSLTGEKLVF TGTGCCAGCAGCTTAACTGGGGAAAAACTGGTTTTT
14 few TRBJ1-1 NA TRBV6-1 CASINRAMNTEAFF TGTGCCAGCATTAACAGGGCAATGAACACTGAAGCTTTCTTT
18 NA TRBJ2-5 NA TRBV4-2 CASSQFTEATGPQEAQYF TGTGCCAGCAGCCAATTTACTGAGGCGACCGGCCCGCAAGAGGCCCAGTACTTC
12 NA TRBJ1-2 NA TRBV20-1 CSARDQTGGYTF TGCAGTGCTAGAGATCAGACGGGAGGCTACACCTTC
15 few TRBJ2-1 TRBD2 TRBV7-2 CASSPERGGELEQFF TGTGCCAGCAGCCCAGAGCGGGGGGGCGAACTAGAGCAGTTCTTC
17 few TRBJ2-4 NA TRBV3-1 CASSQVPPGSAKNIQYF TGTGCCAGCAGCCAAGTTCCCCCAGGCTCGGCCAAAAACATTCAGTACTTC
13 NA TRBJ1-4 NA TRBV20-1 CSGSQGDNEKLFF TGCAGTGGCTCGCAGGGTGATAATGAAAAACTGTTTTTT
13 few TRBJ1-1 NA TRBV3-1 CASSRVPGTEAFF TGTGCCAGCAGTCGAGTCCCGGGCACTGAAGCTTTCTTT
11 NA TRBJ2-7 NA TRBV20-1 CSGLRSYEQYF TGCAGTGGACTAAGGTCCTACGAGCAGTACTTC
16 few TRBJ1-1 TRBD1 TRBV5-1 CASSLGPGGGNTEAFF TGCGCCAGCAGCTTGGGGCCAGGGGGAGGGAACACTGAAGCTTTCTTT
12 NA TRBJ1-1 NA TRBV21-1 CASIRLIGQAFF TGTGCCAGCATCCGACTGATCGGCCAAGCTTTCTTT
14 few TRBJ1-1 TRBD1 TRBV9 CASSVRYRGDEAFF TGTGCCAGCAGCGTTCGTTACAGGGGCGATGAAGCTTTCTTT
12 NA TRBJ1-1 NA TRBV10-3 CAISGGGTEAFF TGTGCCATCAGTGGGGGGGGGACTGAAGCTTTCTTT
13 few TRBJ2-5 TRBD1 TRBV11-2 CASSSDRVEAQYF TGTGCCAGCAGCTCAGACAGGGTCGAGGCCCAGTACTTC
17 NA TRBJ1-4 TRBD1 TRBV11-2 CASSRGQLEGTNEKLFF TGTGCCAGCAGCCGGGGACAGTTAGAGGGCACTAATGAAAAACTGTTTTTT
15 few TRBJ2-1 NA TRBV5-1 CASSYTESSYNEQFF TGCGCCAGCAGCTATACCGAGAGCTCCTACAATGAGCAGTTCTTC
15 NA TRBJ2-7 TRBD2 TRBV7-9 CASSGTSGNSYEQYF TGTGCCAGCTCGGGGACTAGCGGGAACTCCTACGAGCAGTACTTC
15 NA TRBJ2-1 NA TRBV20-1 CSARVGQVIDNEQFF TGCAGTGCTAGAGTGGGTCAGGTGATTGACAATGAGCAGTTCTTC
11 few TRBJ1-2 NA TRBV10-3 CAIQGFYGYTF TGTGCCATACAGGGCTTCTATGGCTACACCTTC
16 NA TRBJ1-2 TRBD1 TRBV7-2 CASSLAAGTGLYGYTF TGTGCCAGCAGCTTAGCCGCCGGGACAGGGCTCTATGGCTACACCTTC